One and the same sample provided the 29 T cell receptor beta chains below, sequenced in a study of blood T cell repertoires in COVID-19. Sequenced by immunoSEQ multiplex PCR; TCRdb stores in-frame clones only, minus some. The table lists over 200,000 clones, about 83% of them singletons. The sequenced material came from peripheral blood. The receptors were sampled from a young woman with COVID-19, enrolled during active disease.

CDR3 residues: CASSQERLAESYEQYF. The CDR3 nucleotides are TGCGCCAGCAGCCAAGAAAGGCTAGCGGAATCCTACGAGCAGTACTTC. This chain joins TRBV4-3 and TRBJ2-7; 7 nucleotides agree with TRBD2. Losses at the gene ends were 0 bases for V and 1 base for J; bases not matched to a gene: 6. The CDR3 covers 16 residues. The V gene's germline CDR1 is LGHNA and CDR2 YSLEER.

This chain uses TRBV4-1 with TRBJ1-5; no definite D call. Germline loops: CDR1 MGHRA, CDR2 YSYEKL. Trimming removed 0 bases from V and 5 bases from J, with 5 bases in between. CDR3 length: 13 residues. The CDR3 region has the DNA TGCGCCAGCAGCCAAGAGAGGTATCAGCCCCAGCATTTT. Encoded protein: CASSQERYQPQHF.

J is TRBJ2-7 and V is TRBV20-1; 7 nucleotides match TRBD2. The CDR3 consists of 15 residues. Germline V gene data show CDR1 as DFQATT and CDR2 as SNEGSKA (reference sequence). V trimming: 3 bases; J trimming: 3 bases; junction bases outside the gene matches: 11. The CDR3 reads CSASTWGTTFYEQYF. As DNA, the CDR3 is TGCAGTGCTAGTACCTGGGGGACTACCTTCTACGAGCAGTACTTC.

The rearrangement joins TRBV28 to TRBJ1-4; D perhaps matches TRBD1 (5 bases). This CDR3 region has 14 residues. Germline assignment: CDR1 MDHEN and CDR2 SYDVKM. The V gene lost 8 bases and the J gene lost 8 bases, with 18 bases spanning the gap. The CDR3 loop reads CASFGSREGEKLFF. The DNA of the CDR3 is TGTGCCAGCTTCGGTTCCAGGGAAGGAGAAAAACTGTTTTTT.

For the CDR3, the DNA is TGTGCCAGCAGTCAGAAAAACATTCAGTACTTC. Protein product: CASSQKNIQYF. The J gene is TRBJ2-4, the V gene TRBV28, with D uncertain. CDR1 is MDHEN, CDR2 SYDVKM, per germline. Trimming cost V 5 bases and J 4 bases, with 3 bases left between them. There are 11 residues in the CDR3.

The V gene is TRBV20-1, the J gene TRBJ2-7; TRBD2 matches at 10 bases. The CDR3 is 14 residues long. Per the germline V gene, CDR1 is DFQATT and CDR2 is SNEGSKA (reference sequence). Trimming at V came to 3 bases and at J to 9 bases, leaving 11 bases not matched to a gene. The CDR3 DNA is TGCAGTGCTAGTGGCCTAGCGGGAGAAGTAGGGCAGTACTTC. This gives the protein CSASGLAGEVGQYF.

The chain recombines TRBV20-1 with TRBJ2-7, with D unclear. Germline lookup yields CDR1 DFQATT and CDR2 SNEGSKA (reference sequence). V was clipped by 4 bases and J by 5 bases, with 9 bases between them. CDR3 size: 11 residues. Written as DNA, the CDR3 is TGCAGTGCTAAATTAGTGGACGAGCAGTACTTC. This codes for CSAKLVDEQYF.

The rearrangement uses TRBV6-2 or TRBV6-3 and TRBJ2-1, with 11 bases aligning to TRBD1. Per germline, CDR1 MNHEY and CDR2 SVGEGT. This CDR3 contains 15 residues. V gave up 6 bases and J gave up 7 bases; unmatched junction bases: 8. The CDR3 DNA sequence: TGTGCCAGCAGCCCCGGGACAGGGGGAAAAAATGAGCAGTTCTTC. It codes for CASSPGTGGKNEQFF.

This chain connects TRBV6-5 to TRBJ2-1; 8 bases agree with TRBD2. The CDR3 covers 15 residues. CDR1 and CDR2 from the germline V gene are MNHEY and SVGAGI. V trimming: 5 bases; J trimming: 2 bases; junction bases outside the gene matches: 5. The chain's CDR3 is CASSTSGYTYNEQFF. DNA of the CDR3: TGTGCCAGCAGTACTAGCGGTTATACCTACAATGAGCAGTTCTTC.

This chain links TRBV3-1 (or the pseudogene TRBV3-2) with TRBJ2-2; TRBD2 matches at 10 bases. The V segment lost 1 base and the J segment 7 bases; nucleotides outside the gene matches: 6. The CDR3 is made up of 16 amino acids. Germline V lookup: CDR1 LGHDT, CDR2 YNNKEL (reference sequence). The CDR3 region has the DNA TGTGCCAGCAGCCAAGCGAGCGGGAGGGCCGGCGGGGAGCTGTTTTTT. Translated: CASSQASGRAGGELFF.

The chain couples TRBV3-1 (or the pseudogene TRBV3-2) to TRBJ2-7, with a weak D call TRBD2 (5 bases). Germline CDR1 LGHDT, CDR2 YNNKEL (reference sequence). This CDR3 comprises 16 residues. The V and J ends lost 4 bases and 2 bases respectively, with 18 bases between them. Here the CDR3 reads CASSPYLAAYPYEQYF. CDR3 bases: TGTGCCAGCAGCCCTTATCTAGCTGCATATCCCTACGAGCAGTACTTC.

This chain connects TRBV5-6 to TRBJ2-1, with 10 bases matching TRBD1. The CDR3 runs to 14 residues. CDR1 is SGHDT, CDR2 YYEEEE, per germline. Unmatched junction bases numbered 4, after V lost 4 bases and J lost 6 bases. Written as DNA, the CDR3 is TGTGCCAGCAGCACCGGACAGGGGGGCAATGAGCAGTTCTTC. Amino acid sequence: CASSTGQGGNEQFF.

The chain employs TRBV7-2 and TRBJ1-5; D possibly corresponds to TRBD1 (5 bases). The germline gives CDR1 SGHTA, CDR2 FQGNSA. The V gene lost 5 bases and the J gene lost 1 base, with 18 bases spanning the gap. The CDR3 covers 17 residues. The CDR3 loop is CASSDQGPGLSNQPQHF. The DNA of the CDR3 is TGTGCCAGCAGCGACCAAGGGCCGGGACTCAGCAATCAGCCCCAGCATTTT.

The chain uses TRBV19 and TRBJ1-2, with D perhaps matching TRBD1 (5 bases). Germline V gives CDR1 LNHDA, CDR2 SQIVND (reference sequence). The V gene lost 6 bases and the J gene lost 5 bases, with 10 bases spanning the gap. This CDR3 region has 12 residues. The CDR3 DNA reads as TGTGCCAGTAGCGACAGACCGTATGGCTACACCTTC. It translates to CASSDRPYGYTF.

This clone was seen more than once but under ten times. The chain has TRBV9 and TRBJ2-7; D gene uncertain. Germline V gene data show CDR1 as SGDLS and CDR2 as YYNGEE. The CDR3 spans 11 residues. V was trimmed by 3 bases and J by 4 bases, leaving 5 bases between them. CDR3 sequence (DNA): TGTGCCAGCAGCGCCGGGTACGAGCAGTACTTC. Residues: CASSAGYEQYF.

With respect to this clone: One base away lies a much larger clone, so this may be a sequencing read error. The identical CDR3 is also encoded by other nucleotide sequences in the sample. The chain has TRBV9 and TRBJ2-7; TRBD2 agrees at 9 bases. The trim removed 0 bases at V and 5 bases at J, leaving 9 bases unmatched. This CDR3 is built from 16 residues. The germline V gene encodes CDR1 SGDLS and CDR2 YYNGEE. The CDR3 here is CASSVGAGGGRDEQYF. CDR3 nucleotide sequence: TGTGCCAGCAGCGTAGGGGCTGGGGGCGGGAGGGACGAGCAGTACTTC.

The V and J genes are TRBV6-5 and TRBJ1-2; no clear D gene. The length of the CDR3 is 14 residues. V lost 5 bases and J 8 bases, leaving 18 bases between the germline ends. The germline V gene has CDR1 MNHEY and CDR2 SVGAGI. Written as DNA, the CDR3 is TGTGCCAGCAGTATGCTAGAGGGAAGAGAAGGCTACACCTTC. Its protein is CASSMLEGREGYTF.

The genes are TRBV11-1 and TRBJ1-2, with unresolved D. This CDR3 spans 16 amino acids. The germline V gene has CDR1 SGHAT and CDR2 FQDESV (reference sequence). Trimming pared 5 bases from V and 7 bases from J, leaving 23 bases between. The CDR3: CASSPLVRRRRVGYTF. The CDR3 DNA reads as TGTGCCAGCAGCCCTTTGGTCCGTCGAAGGAGGGTTGGCTACACCTTC.

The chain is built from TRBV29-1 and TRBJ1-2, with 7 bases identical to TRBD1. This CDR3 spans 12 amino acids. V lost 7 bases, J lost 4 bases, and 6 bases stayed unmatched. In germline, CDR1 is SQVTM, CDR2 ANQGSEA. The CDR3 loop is CSAGTVLYGYTF. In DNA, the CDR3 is TGCAGCGCCGGGACAGTGCTCTATGGCTACACCTTC.

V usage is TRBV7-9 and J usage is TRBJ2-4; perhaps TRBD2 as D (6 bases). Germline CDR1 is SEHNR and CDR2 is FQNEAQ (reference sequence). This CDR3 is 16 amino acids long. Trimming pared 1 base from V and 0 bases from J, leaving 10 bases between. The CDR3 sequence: CASSLVRGLAKNIQYF. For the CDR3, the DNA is TGTGCCAGCAGCTTAGTTCGGGGACTAGCCAAAAACATTCAGTACTTC.

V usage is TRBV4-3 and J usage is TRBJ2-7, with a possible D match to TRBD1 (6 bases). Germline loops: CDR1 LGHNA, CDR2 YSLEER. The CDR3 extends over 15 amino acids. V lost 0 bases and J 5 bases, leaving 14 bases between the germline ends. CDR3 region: CASSQDNRALNEQYF. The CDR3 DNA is TGCGCCAGCAGCCAAGATAACAGGGCCCTCAACGAGCAGTACTTC.

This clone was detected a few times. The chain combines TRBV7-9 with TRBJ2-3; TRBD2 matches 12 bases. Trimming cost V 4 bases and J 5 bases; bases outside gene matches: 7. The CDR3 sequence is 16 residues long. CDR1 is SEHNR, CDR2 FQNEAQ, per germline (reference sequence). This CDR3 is CASSSLPGLAGDTQYF. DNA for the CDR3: TGTGCCAGCAGCTCTCTACCGGGACTAGCGGGAGATACGCAGTATTTT.

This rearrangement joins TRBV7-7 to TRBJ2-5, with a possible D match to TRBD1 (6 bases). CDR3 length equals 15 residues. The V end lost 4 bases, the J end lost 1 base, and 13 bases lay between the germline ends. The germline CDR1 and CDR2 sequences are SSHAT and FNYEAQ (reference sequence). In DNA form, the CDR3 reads TGTGCCAGCAGCTCTGGGGTACAGGGCCAAGAGACCCAGTACTTC. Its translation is CASSSGVQGQETQYF.

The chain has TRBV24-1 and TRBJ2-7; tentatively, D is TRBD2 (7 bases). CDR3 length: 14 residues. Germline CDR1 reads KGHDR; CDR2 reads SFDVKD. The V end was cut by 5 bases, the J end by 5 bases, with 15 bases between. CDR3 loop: CATSGPGGPHEQYF. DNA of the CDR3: TGTGCCACCAGTGGACCCGGGGGGCCCCACGAGCAGTACTTC.

Here the CDR3 reads CASSWAGQGIGTEAFF. The DNA for the CDR3 is TGTGCCAGCAGCTGGGCCGGACAGGGGATCGGCACTGAAGCTTTCTTT. This rearrangement joins TRBV7-2 to TRBJ1-1; 9 positions agree with TRBD1. Germline V gives CDR1 SGHTA, CDR2 FQGNSA. V lost 4 bases, J lost 4 bases, and 10 bases stayed unmatched. The CDR3 consists of 16 residues.

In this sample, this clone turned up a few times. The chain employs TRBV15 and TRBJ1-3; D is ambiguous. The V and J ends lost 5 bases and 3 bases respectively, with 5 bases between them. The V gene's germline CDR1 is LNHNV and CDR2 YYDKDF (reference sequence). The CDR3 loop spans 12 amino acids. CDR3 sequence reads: CATSVFGNTIYF. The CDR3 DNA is TGTGCCACCAGCGTATTTGGAAACACCATATATTTT.

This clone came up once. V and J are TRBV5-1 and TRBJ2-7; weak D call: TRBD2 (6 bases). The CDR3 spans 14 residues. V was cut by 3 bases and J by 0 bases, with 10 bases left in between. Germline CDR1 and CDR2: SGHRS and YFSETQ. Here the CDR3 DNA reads TGCGCCAGCAGCTACGGACTAACCTCCTACGAGCAGTACTTC. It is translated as CASSYGLTSYEQYF.

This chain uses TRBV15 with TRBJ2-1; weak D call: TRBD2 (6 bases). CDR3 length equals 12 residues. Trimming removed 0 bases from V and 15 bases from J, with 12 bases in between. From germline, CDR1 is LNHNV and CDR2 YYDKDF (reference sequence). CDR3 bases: TGTGCCACCAGCAGAGATACTAAGGAGGGGTTCTTC. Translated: CATSRDTKEGFF. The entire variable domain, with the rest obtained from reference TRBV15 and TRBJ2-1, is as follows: DAMVIQNPRYQVTQFGKPVTLSCSQTLNHNVMYWYQQKSSQAPKLLFHYYDKDFNNEADTPDNFQSRRPNTSFCFLDIRSPGLGDTAMYLCATSRDTKEGFFGPGTRLTVL.

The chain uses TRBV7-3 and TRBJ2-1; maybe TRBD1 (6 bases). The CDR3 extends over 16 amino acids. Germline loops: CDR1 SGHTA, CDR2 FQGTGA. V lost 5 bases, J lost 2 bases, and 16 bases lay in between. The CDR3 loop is CASSPRGHTPYNEQFF. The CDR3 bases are TGTGCCAGCAGCCCAAGGGGACACACCCCCTACAATGAGCAGTTCTTC.